The 15 T cell receptor beta chains reported below all come from one sample, sequenced in a study of cytomegalovirus exposure and HLA in healthy donors. PCR primers comprised 60 Vbeta and 13 Jbeta primers. TCRdb's copy holds only in-frame clones and misses some; the assay was immunoSEQ multiplex PCR. The data hold around 190,000 clones, with around 80% observed a single time. Sequenced sample: PBMCs. The receptors come from a man aged 40-49 years in good health and CMV-seronegative.

There are a few counts of this clone. The V gene is TRBV5-6, the J gene TRBJ1-2, with 9 positions matching TRBD1. After removal of 4 bases from V and 4 bases from J, the junction contained 8 bases not matched to a gene. CDR1 is SGHDT, CDR2 YYEEEE, per germline. CDR3 length: 15 residues. This CDR3 is CASSASGTGIYGYTF. In DNA, the CDR3 is TGTGCCAGCAGCGCGTCCGGGACAGGGATCTATGGCTACACCTTC.

V is TRBV27 and J is TRBJ2-2; D call uncertain. This CDR3 has 15 amino acids. Germline assignment: CDR1 MNHEY and CDR2 SMNVEV (reference sequence). V was pared by 1 base and J by 5 bases, with 11 bases between. The CDR3 here is CASSLFIQETGELFF. CDR3 DNA sequence: TGTGCCAGCAGTTTATTCATTCAGGAAACCGGGGAGCTGTTTTTT.

The chain couples TRBV18 to TRBJ2-1, with 7 bases fitting TRBD1. With V trimmed by 4 bases and J by 0 bases, 9 bases remained unmatched. The V gene's germline CDR1 is KGHSH and CDR2 LQKENI. The length of the CDR3 is 17 residues. The CDR3 reads CASSQMTRQGSYNEQFF. Here the CDR3 DNA reads TGTGCCAGCTCACAAATGACCAGACAGGGCTCCTACAATGAGCAGTTCTTC.

The chain employs TRBV6-5 and TRBJ2-5; 8 bases line up with TRBD2. V dropped 6 bases and J dropped 3; count of bases not matched to a gene: 6. The CDR3 spans 14 residues. Per germline, CDR1 MNHEY and CDR2 SVGAGI. CDR3 nucleotides: TGTGCCAGCAGACCCTCGGGAGGGAAAGAGACCCAGTACTTC. Translated: CASRPSGGKETQYF.

V and J are TRBV29-1 and TRBJ2-3; the match to TRBD1 covers 9 bases. Trimming cost V 4 bases and J 4 bases; bases outside gene matches: 6. Germline-derived CDR1 and CDR2 are SQVTM and ANQGSEA. CDR3 size: 14 residues. The CDR3 loop reads CSVGQGGEADTQYF. The CDR3 DNA follows: TGCAGCGTTGGACAGGGGGGAGAGGCAGATACGCAGTATTTT.

This chain uses TRBV2 with TRBJ2-2; 7 nucleotides match TRBD1. The CDR3 sequence is 15 residues long. Losses at the gene ends were 0 bases for V and 5 bases for J; bases not matched to a gene: 3. The germline V gene has CDR1 SNHLY and CDR2 FYNNEI. CDR3 in DNA: TGTGCCAGCAGTGAAGCGAGACAGGGAACCGGGGAGCTGTTTTTT. Its protein product is CASSEARQGTGELFF.

J is TRBJ2-3 and V is TRBV2; D not certain. The CDR3 sequence is 12 residues long. CDR1 and CDR2 from the germline V gene are SNHLY and FYNNEI. Trimming removed 6 bases from V and 2 bases from J, with 6 bases in between. Written as DNA, the CDR3 is TGTGCCAGCAGCGTCGTCACAGATACGCAGTATTTT. Protein sequence: CASSVVTDTQYF.

The V gene is TRBV18, the J gene TRBJ2-5; D is perhaps TRBD1 (7 bases). CDR1 and CDR2 (germline): KGHSH, LQKENI. V lost 2 bases to trimming and J lost 5 bases, with 21 bases between them. The CDR3 is 17 residues long. The CDR3 region has the DNA TGTGCCAGCTCACCAACCGCGGGGACAGCACCCAGGGAGACCCAGTACTTC. It specifies CASSPTAGTAPRETQYF.

J is TRBJ2-1 and V is TRBV29-1; a possible D gene is TRBD2 (6 bases). Trimming took 4 bases from V and 0 from J, leaving 13 bases between them. The CDR3 runs 15 residues. Germline V lookup: CDR1 SQVTM, CDR2 ANQGSEA. Written as DNA, the CDR3 is TGCAGCGTTGGGCGGGGCCCGAGCTCCTACAATGAGCAGTTCTTC. Protein product: CSVGRGPSSYNEQFF.

The chain carries TRBV29-1 and TRBJ1-1; D remains unclear. The CDR3 loop spans 12 amino acids. Trimming left V 4 bases short and J 7 bases short, with 13 bases between. The germline V gene encodes CDR1 SQVTM and CDR2 ANQGSEA. CDR3 region: CSVGSSSIEAFF. CDR3 coding DNA: TGCAGCGTTGGGTCGAGCTCCATTGAAGCTTTCTTT.

The V gene is TRBV4-3, the J gene TRBJ2-1; 7 nucleotides align to TRBD1. Trimming took 1 base from V and 10 from J; bases not matched to a gene: 10. The CDR3 spans 15 residues. Germline CDR1 and CDR2: LGHNA and YSLEER. In DNA, the CDR3 is TGCGCCAGCAGCCAAGCAGGGACAGCCCCGGCCGAGCAGTTCTTC. It yields the protein CASSQAGTAPAEQFF.

The chain employs TRBV5-6 and TRBJ1-5; no definite D call. V lost 0 bases and J 3 bases, leaving 7 bases between the germline ends. From germline, CDR1 is SGHDT and CDR2 YYEEEE. This CDR3 has 14 amino acids. CDR3 sequence: CASSLVSDNQPQHF. The CDR3 nucleotides read TGTGCCAGCAGCTTGGTGTCAGACAATCAGCCCCAGCATTTT.

On this clone: Different DNA sequences within this sample yield the same CDR3. This rearrangement joins TRBV2 to TRBJ1-5, with D possibly matching TRBD1 (6 bases). The germline gives CDR1 SNHLY, CDR2 FYNNEI. This CDR3 spans 15 amino acids. V was pared by 3 bases and J by 0 bases, with 9 bases between. This CDR3 is CASSEQGYSNQPQHF. Written as DNA, the CDR3 is TGTGCCAGCAGTGAGCAGGGGTATAGCAATCAGCCCCAGCATTTT.

The CDR3 here is CASSLHRETEAFF. DNA for the CDR3: TGTGCCAGCAGCCTCCACCGGGAGACTGAAGCTTTCTTT. The chain joins TRBV11-3 to TRBJ1-1; D gene uncertain. The CDR3 spans 13 residues. Germline CDR1 and CDR2: SGHNT and YENEEA. V lost 5 bases, J lost 5 bases, and 12 bases lay in between.

This clone came up once. CDR3 sequence (DNA): TGTGCCAGCAGCTCCCGACTAGCGACGAGCACAGATACGCAGTATTTT. It encodes CASSSRLATSTDTQYF. The genes are TRBV7-2 and TRBJ2-3; 8 nucleotides align to TRBD2. CDR1 SGHTA and CDR2 FQGNSA come from the germline V gene. After removal of 4 bases from V and 0 bases from J, the junction contained 6 bases not matched to a gene. This CDR3 region has 16 residues.